Reported below is one TCR beta chain. The data were taken from a study of blood T cell dynamics during melanoma immunotherapy. Across the study: Patients with metastatic melanoma got pembrolizumab or nivolumab-ipilimumab as first-line care.

Each bulk PBMC sample had roughly 400 ng DNA loaded. Profiling relied on immunoSEQ multiplex PCR, and the TCRdb table lists in-frame clones only, not all of them. The sample has 9,000 to 13,000 clones, around 90% seen once; the top ten hold about a tenth. CDR3 length equals 12 residues. The V gene's germline CDR1 is ENHRY and CDR2 SYGVKD. Between the trimmed V and J ends, which lost 3 bases and 3 bases, there was a span of 4 bases. Time point reported: pre-treatment baseline. Samples come from before therapy and from week 3 after the first blockade cycle. No patient had earlier systemic cancer treatment, concurrent immunosuppressants, or another active cancer.

This TCR derives from a human donor with melanoma. The chain uses TRBV10-3 and TRBJ2-3; D gene ambiguous. Sequencing was performed on blood, taken from a patient treated with checkpoint blockade. CDR3 loop: CAISDQTDTQYF. CDR3 nucleotides: TGTGCCATCAGTGACCAAACAGATACGCAGTATTTT.